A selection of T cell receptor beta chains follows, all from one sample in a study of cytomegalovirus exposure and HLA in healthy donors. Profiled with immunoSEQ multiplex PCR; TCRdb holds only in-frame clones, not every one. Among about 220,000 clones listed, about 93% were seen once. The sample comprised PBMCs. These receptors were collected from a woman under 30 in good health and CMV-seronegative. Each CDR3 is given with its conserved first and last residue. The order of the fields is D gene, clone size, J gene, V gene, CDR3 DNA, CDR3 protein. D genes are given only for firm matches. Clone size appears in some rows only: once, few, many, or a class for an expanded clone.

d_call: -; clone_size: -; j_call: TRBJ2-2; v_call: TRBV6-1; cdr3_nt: TGTGCCAGCAGTGAATATCTAGCCGGGGAGCTGTTTTTT; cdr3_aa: CASSEYLAGELFF
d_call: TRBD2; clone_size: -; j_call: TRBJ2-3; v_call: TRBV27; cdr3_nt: TGTGCCAGCAGCATAGCGGGAGCGCTCACAGATACGCAGTATTTT; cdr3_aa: CASSIAGALTDTQYF
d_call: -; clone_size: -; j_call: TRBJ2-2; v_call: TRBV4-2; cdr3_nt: TGTGCCAGCAGCCATTATTACCCCGGGATTGCCACCGGGGAGCTGTTTTTT; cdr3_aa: CASSHYYPGIATGELFF
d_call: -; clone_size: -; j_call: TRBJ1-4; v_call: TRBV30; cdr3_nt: TGTGCCTGGAGTGTCTACGGGTCAACTAATGAAAAACTGTTTTTT; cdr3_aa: CAWSVYGSTNEKLFF
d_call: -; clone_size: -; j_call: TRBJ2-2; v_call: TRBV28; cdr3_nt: TGTGCCAGCAGTTTTCGGGACACTGACACCGGGGAGCTGTTTTTT; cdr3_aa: CASSFRDTDTGELFF
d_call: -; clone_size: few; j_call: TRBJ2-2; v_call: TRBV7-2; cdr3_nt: TGTGCCAGCAGCTTAGGAACTAACACCGGGGAGCTGTTTTTT; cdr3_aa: CASSLGTNTGELFF
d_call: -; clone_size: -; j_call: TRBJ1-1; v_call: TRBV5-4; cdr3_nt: TGTGCCAGCAGCTGGAGGGGAGGCGACACTGAAGCTTTCTTT; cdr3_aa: CASSWRGGDTEAFF
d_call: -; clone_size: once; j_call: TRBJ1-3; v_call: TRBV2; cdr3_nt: TGTGCCAGCAGTGATTGGGGCTCCTCTGGAAACACCATATATTTT; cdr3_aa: CASSDWGSSGNTIYF
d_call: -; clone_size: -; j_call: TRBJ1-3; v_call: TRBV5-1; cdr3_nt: TGCGCCAGCAGCCCCCAGGGCCTGACCCTCTCTGGAAACACCATATATTTT; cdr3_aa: CASSPQGLTLSGNTIYF
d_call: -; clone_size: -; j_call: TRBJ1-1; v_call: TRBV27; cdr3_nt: TGTGCAGCCAGAACTCCGGGGGACACTGAAGCTTTCTTT; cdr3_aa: CAARTPGDTEAFF
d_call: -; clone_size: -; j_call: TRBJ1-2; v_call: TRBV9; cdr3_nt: TGTGCCAGCAGCGTAGCTGCGACAGCCTCCCTCTATGGCTACACCTTC; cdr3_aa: CASSVAATASLYGYTF
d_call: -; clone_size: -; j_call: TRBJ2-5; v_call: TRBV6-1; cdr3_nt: TGTGCCCACGCTGAGTGGGGCGAGACCCAGTACTTC; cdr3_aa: CAHAEWGETQYF
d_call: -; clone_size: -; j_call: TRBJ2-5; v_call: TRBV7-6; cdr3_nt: TGTGCCAGCAGCTTACCCCAGGGTAGGGGGGAGACCCAGTACTTC; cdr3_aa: CASSLPQGRGETQYF
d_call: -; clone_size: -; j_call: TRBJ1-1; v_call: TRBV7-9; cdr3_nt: TGTGCCAGCAGCCGACACACAGGGAACACTGAAGCTTTCTTT; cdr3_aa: CASSRHTGNTEAFF
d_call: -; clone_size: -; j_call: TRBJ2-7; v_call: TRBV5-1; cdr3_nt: TGCGCCAGCAGCTTTAACGAAAGAAGTGTACTGGGAGTATACGAGCAGTACTTC; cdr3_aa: CASSFNERSVLGVYEQYF
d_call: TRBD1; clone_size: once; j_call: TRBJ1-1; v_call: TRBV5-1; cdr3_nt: TGCGCCAGCAGAACCGAACAGGGGATGCCGAACACTGAAGCTTTCTTT; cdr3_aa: CASRTEQGMPNTEAFF
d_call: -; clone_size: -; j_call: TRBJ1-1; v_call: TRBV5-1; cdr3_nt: TGCGCCAGCAGCCGGCAGGTAGACACTGAAGCTTTCTTT; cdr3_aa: CASSRQVDTEAFF
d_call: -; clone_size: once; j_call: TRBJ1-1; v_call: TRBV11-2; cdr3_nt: TGTGCCAGCAGCCAGCGCACATGGAACACTGAAGCTTTCTTT; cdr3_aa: CASSQRTWNTEAFF
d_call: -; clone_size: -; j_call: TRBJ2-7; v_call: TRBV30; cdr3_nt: TGTGCCTGGTCGCGGGAAACCTTCTCCTACGAGCAGTACTTC; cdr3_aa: CAWSRETFSYEQYF
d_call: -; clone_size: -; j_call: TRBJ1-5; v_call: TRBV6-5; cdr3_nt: TGTGCCAGCAGTCCCAGGGTTAATCAGCCCCAGCATTTT; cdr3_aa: CASSPRVNQPQHF
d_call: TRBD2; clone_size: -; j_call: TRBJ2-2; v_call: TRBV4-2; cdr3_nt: TGTGCCAGCAGCCAAGAAATCGCTAGCGGGAGGGCCGGGGAGCTGTTTTTT; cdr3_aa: CASSQEIASGRAGELFF
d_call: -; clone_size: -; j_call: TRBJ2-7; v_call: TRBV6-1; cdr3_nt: TGTGCCAGCAGTGGAGTCCGAACCTACGAGCAGTACTTC; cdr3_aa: CASSGVRTYEQYF
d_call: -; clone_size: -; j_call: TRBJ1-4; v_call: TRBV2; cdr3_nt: TGTGCCAGCAGTGAATCTCAGACGGGAGGCGAAAAACTGTTTTTT; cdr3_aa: CASSESQTGGEKLFF
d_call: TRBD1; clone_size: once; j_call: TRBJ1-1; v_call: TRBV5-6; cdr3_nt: TGTGCCAGCAGCCCGGACAGGGTCGCTGAAGCTTTCTTT; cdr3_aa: CASSPDRVAEAFF
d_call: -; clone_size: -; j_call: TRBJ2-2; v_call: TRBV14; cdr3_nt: TGTGCCAGCAGCCAAGTTAGAGCGGTCGGGGAGCTGTTTTTT; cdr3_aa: CASSQVRAVGELFF
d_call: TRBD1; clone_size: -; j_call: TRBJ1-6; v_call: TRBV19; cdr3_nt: TGTGCCAGTAGTATGGAACCGGGACAGGGGGCATCACCCCTCCACTTT; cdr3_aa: CASSMEPGQGASPLHF
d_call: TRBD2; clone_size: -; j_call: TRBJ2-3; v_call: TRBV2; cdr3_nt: TGTGCCAGCAGGGGAGGGCCAGATACGCAGTATTTT; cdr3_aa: CASRGGPDTQYF
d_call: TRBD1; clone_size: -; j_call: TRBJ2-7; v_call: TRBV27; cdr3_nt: TGTGCCAGCAGTTTGGGACAGGGGACCTACGAGCAGTACTTC; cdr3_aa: CASSLGQGTYEQYF
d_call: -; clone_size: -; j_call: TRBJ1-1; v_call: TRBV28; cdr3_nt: TGTGCCAGCAGTCCCTGGGGGGGGGCTGGGAACACTGAAGCTTTCTTT; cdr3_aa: CASSPWGGAGNTEAFF
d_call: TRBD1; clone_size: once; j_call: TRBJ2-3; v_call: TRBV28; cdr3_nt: TGTGCCAGCAGTTTACCCGCGGGACAGGCGACAGATACGCAGTATTTT; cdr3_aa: CASSLPAGQATDTQYF
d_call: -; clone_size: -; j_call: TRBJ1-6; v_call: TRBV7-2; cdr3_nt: TGTGCCAGCAGCTTTGGGTGGGCCCGTTATAATTCACCCCTCCACTTT; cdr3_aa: CASSFGWARYNSPLHF
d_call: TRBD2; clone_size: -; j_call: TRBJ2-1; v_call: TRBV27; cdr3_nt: TGTGCCAGCAGTCCACCTCTTGCGGGAGAAGCCGCTGAGCAGTTCTTC; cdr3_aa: CASSPPLAGEAAEQFF